This note documents a single T cell receptor (beta chain) sequence. Source study methods: Estimation of nucleated cell counts relied on the amplification of reference gene primers. The assay was immunoSEQ multiplex PCR, and TCRdb's table has in-frame clones only and misses some. D and trimming come from the DNA, and the V and J calls and clone size come from that table. The table records tens of thousands of clones, 75% to 95% of them present only once. This sample was taken from a study of blood T cell repertoires in COVID-19. Turning to the study itself: The study drew acute and convalescent COVID-19 samples from the United States, Italy and Spain.

The CDR3 runs to 16 residues. V lost 0 bases and J 0 bases, leaving 11 bases between the germline ends. Germline loops: CDR1 MGHDK, CDR2 SYGVNS. The chain joins TRBV25-1 to TRBJ1-1, with D maybe TRBD1 (5 bases). The sequencing sample was made of peripheral blood. The receptor's source is a woman between 65 and 79 years old with active COVID-19. The CDR3, as DNA: TGTGCCAGCAGTGAATACGACAGCCTCATGAACACTGAAGCTTTCTTT. Residues: CASSEYDSLMNTEAFF.